The clone carrying this T cell receptor (beta chain) appeared once. The antigen is undetermined. These data belong to a study of regulatory and conventional T cells in RAG deficiency. Findings of the study overall: Treg unique TCR beta sequences were approximately 100-fold fewer in Omenn syndrome and CID/AS patients than controls.

Genomic DNA came from blood regulatory T cells gated CD4+ CD25-high CD127-low. The table came from immunoSEQ multiplex PCR; TCRdb's copy has only in-frame clones and leaves some out. The sample has approximately 3,000 clones, 94% seen once. CDR3 length: 13 residues. Trimming at V came to 5 bases and at J to 8 bases, leaving 4 bases not matched to a gene. The germline CDR1 and CDR2 sequences are MDHEN and SYDVKM. In addition, the sample was reused for a study of regulatory T cells. That paper adds: Amplification used 52 TRBV primers and 13 TRBJ primers. In patients, unique TRB V-J pairs were restricted and V/J usage skewed, especially in Tregs.

This TCR was recovered from a human donor in good health. Material: CD4+ Tregs sorted from blood. The chain couples TRBV28 to TRBJ1-4, with 8 bases aligning to TRBD1. In DNA form, the CDR3 reads TGTGCCAGCAGTCAGGGGGCGAAAGAAAAACTGTTTTTT. This gives the protein CASSQGAKEKLFF. Full variable domain (rest looked up from reference TRBV28 and TRBJ1-4): DVKVTQSSRYLVKRTGEKVFLECVQDMDHENMFWYRQDPGLGLRLIYFSYDVKMKEKGDIPEGYSVSREKKERFSLILESASTNQTSMYLCASSQGAKEKLFFGSGTQLSVL.